The 15 T cell receptor beta chains reported below all come from one sample, sequenced in a study of cytomegalovirus exposure and HLA in healthy donors. PCR was performed using 60 Vbeta and 13 Jbeta primers. Some clones are missing from TCRdb's copy, which holds only in-frame ones; the method was immunoSEQ multiplex PCR. In the table there are 200,000 or so clones, nearly 80% of which are singletons. The source material was PBMCs. Receptor source: a young man in good health and CMV-seronegative.

The chain employs TRBV10-3 and TRBJ2-5; TRBD1 agrees at 7 bases. The V segment lost 4 bases and the J segment 2 bases; nucleotides outside the gene matches: 10. Looked up from germline, CDR1 is ENHRY and CDR2 is SYGVKD. The CDR3 consists of 16 residues. CDR3 sequence (DNA): TGTGCCATCAGTGGTCCCCATGGGACAGTACAAGAGACCCAGTACTTC. It codes for CAISGPHGTVQETQYF.

This clone was counted once. CDR3 coding DNA: TGTGCCACCAGCAGAGACCGGGGGGGGGACGAGCAGTACTTC. Translated, it gives CATSRDRGGDEQYF. The V and J genes are TRBV15 and TRBJ2-7, with 8 nucleotides matching TRBD2. The CDR3 contains 14 residues. After removal of 0 bases from V and 5 bases from J, the junction contained 3 bases not matched to a gene. Germline V gene lookup returns CDR1 LNHNV and CDR2 YYDKDF (reference sequence).

The rearrangement uses TRBV10-3 and TRBJ2-3; TRBD2 aligns across 12 bases. Germline V gene sequence: CDR1 ENHRY, CDR2 SYGVKD. V gave up 7 bases and J gave up 1 base; unmatched junction bases: 3. This CDR3 spans 15 amino acids. The CDR3 nucleotides read TGTGCCATCACGACTAGCGGGGGTGGCACAGATACGCAGTATTTT. Translation gives CAITTSGGGTDTQYF.

The CDR3 sequence: CASSPMGQGITGELFF. The DNA of the CDR3 is TGTGCCAGCAGCCCCATGGGACAGGGAATCACCGGGGAGCTGTTTTTT. The genes are TRBV9 and TRBJ2-2; 9 bases are shared with TRBD1. The CDR3 has 16 amino acids. Germline-derived CDR1 and CDR2 are SGDLS and YYNGEE. V dropped 4 bases and J dropped 4; count of bases not matched to a gene: 8.

The chain links TRBV12-5 to TRBJ2-6; D is perhaps TRBD2 (6 bases). With 0 bases removed from V and 1 base from J, the gap between germline ends came to 10 bases. CDR1 is LGHNT, CDR2 FRNRAP, per germline. The CDR3 contains 17 residues. CDR3 in DNA: TGTGCTAGTGGTTTGGTAGTTGGGGGGTCTGGGGCCAACGTCCTGACTTTC. Translating it yields CASGLVVGGSGANVLTF.

The chain uses TRBV5-1 and TRBJ2-5; D gene uncertain. This CDR3 has 15 amino acids. The V end lost 1 base, the J end lost 1 base, and 11 bases lay between the germline ends. Germline V lookup: CDR1 SGHRS, CDR2 YFSETQ. The CDR3 DNA follows: TGCGCCAGCAGCTTGCGCCCTATTGGCCAAGAGACCCAGTACTTC. It is translated as CASSLRPIGQETQYF.

This rearrangement joins TRBV5-4 to TRBJ2-2; tentatively, D is TRBD2 (6 bases). Germline-derived CDR1 and CDR2 are SGHNT and YYREEE (reference sequence). Trimming took off 0 bases at V and 7 bases at J, with 16 bases between the two ends. The CDR3 contains 16 residues. CDR3 sequence: CASSLVRGIRLGELFF. The CDR3 nucleotides read TGTGCCAGCAGCTTGGTTCGGGGGATTCGGCTCGGGGAGCTGTTTTTT.

The gene calls are TRBV2 and TRBJ2-5; D might be TRBD1 (5 bases). Looked up from germline, CDR1 is SNHLY and CDR2 is FYNNEI. Between the trimmed V and J ends, which lost 7 bases and 4 bases, there was a span of 10 bases. CDR3 length: 12 amino acids. CDR3 DNA sequence: TGTGCCAGCATTGGGCAGGGAGAGACCCAGTACTTC. Translation: CASIGQGETQYF.

There are a few counts of this clone. The V call is TRBV9, the J call TRBJ1-4; D not resolved. In germline, CDR1 is SGDLS, CDR2 YYNGEE. The length of the CDR3 is 16 residues. Trimming removed 0 bases from V and 0 bases from J, with 9 bases in between. Here the CDR3 DNA reads TGTGCCAGCAGCGTAGAACTCCGAGCAACTAATGAAAAACTGTTTTTT. It codes for CASSVELRATNEKLFF.

The chain couples TRBV7-2 to TRBJ1-1; 9 positions match TRBD1. Germline V CDR1 and CDR2: SGHTA, FQGNSA. CDR3 length equals 17 residues. Germline trimming cut 4 bases from V and 4 bases from J; bases unmatched to any gene: 13. CDR3 DNA sequence: TGTGCCAGCAGCTCTTGGGGGGGACAGGGTAGGAGCACTGAAGCTTTCTTT. Protein sequence: CASSSWGGQGRSTEAFF.

The chain combines TRBV6-5 with TRBJ1-1; D is perhaps TRBD1 (5 bases). V lost 6 bases and J lost 3, with 11 bases in between. Germline assignment: CDR1 MNHEY and CDR2 SVGAGI. There are 13 residues in the CDR3. DNA of the CDR3: TGTGCCAGCAGGCGAACAGGAGACACTGAAGCTTTCTTT. Amino acids: CASRRTGDTEAFF.

The rearrangement links TRBV11-3 to TRBJ1-2; D might be TRBD1 (6 bases). CDR3 length: 15 residues. Between the trimmed V and J ends, which lost 9 bases and 8 bases, there was a span of 25 bases. Germline CDR1 and CDR2: SGHNT and YENEEA. CDR3 amino acids: CASPSPTSRGRGYTF. CDR3 bases: TGTGCCAGTCCCTCTCCTACCTCCAGGGGACGCGGCTACACCTTC.

This clone was picked up a small number of times. CDR3 bases: TGTGCCAGCAGCCCCCAATCCTACGAGCAGTACTTC. Residues: CASSPQSYEQYF. The chain uses TRBV7-2 and TRBJ2-7; the D is unclear. The V gene's germline CDR1 is SGHTA and CDR2 FQGNSA. V shed 5 bases and J shed 1 base, with 6 bases lying between them. The CDR3 consists of 12 residues.

This chain uses TRBV4-2 with TRBJ1-5, with D possibly matching TRBD1 (5 bases). The CDR3 spans 17 residues. CDR1 and CDR2 (germline): LGHNA, YNFKEQ. With 4 bases removed from V and 5 bases from J, the gap between germline ends came to 21 bases. This CDR3 is CASSPEVLSQGYQPQHF. In DNA form, the CDR3 reads TGTGCCAGCAGCCCCGAAGTATTAAGTCAGGGTTATCAGCCCCAGCATTTT.

This chain links TRBV10-3 with TRBJ2-3, with 11 nucleotides matching TRBD2. The V and J ends lost 6 bases and 1 base, in that order; junction bases with no gene match: 9. There are 17 residues in the CDR3. Germline V lookup: CDR1 ENHRY, CDR2 SYGVKD. The CDR3 protein is CAISPGLAVGGTDTQYF. DNA for the CDR3: TGTGCCATCAGCCCGGGACTAGCGGTGGGGGGCACAGATACGCAGTATTTT.